A selection of T cell receptor beta chains follows, all from one sample in a study of blood T cell repertoires in COVID-19. Profiling relied on immunoSEQ multiplex PCR, and the TCRdb table lists in-frame clones only, not all of them. The sample lists 71,000 or so clones; 85% to 90% were seen once. The sequenced sample was peripheral blood. The receptors were sampled from a man in his forties or fifties with active COVID-19. CDR3s include the opening cysteine and the closing phenylalanine or tryptophan. The order of the fields is V gene, J gene, D gene, clone size, CDR3 DNA, CDR3 protein. D genes are given only for firm matches. Not every row has a clone size; where given, it reads once, few, many or a size class.

TRBV9	TRBJ1-4	TRBD1	.	TGTGCCAGCAGCCCCCGGGACAGCTATGAAAAACTGTTTTTT	CASSPRDSYEKLFF
TRBV18	TRBJ2-1	TRBD1	.	TGTGCCAGCTCACCACCCGGGACAGTGTACAATGAGCAGTTCTTC	CASSPPGTVYNEQFF
TRBV6-4	TRBJ2-2	TRBD1	.	TGTGCCAGCAGACCCCCAGGGGGCGCAGCCGGGGAGCTGTTTTTT	CASRPPGGAAGELFF
TRBV9	TRBJ1-3	TRBD1	.	TGTGCCAGCAGCCCCCGGCAGGGGGCGGATGGAAACACCATATATTTT	CASSPRQGADGNTIYF
TRBV7-3	TRBJ2-1	.	.	TGTGCCAGCAGCTTAGACGGGAGTAGGTACAATGAGCAGTTCTTC	CASSLDGSRYNEQFF
TRBV9	TRBJ2-7	.	.	TGTGCCAGCAGCACTGGTGGTAGCGTAACCTACGAGCAGTACTTC	CASSTGGSVTYEQYF
TRBV27	TRBJ2-5	TRBD1	.	TGTGCCAGCAGACGGGACAGATGGGAGACCCAGTACTTC	CASRRDRWETQYF
TRBV6-6	TRBJ1-3	.	.	TGTGCCAGCAGCCGAGGAGTGAAGCTGGCCGATGGAAACACCATATATTTT	CASSRGVKLADGNTIYF
TRBV19	TRBJ2-2	TRBD1	.	TGTGCCAGTAGTATCTCCGGGACAGTGACCGGGGAGCTGTTTTTT	CASSISGTVTGELFF
TRBV5-1	TRBJ2-7	TRBD1	.	TGCGCCAGCAGCTTTTGGACAGGACTGCCCTACGAGCAGTACTTC	CASSFWTGLPYEQYF
TRBV3-1/TRBV3-2	TRBJ2-3	TRBD1	.	TGTGCCAGCAGCCAAGGAGGGACAGGGAGTCGGACAGATACGCAGTATTTT	CASSQGGTGSRTDTQYF
TRBV18	TRBJ2-1	.	.	TGTGCCAGCTCACCACGGCCACGCAGGGCCTCCAGCTCCTACAATGAGCAGTTCTTC	CASSPRPRRASSSYNEQFF
TRBV12-5	TRBJ1-1	.	.	TGTGCTGGGGAACGGGCCCTAAGGGGGAACACTGAAGCTTTCTTT	CAGERALRGNTEAFF
TRBV3-1/TRBV3-2	TRBJ2-5	TRBD2	.	TGTGCCAGCAGCCAAGCCTGGACTAGAGAAGAGACCCAGTACTTC	CASSQAWTREETQYF
TRBV4-3	TRBJ2-6	TRBD1	.	TGCGCCAGCAGCAGGGGGCTGGGGGCCAACGTCCTGACTTTC	CASSRGLGANVLTF
TRBV21-1	TRBJ2-2	.	.	TGTGCCAGCAGCAGGGGAGGACGGCACACCGGGGAGCTGTTTTTT	CASSRGGRHTGELFF
TRBV11-2	TRBJ1-1	.	.	TGTGCCAGCAGCTTATCTGGTTGGAGAACTGAAGCTTTCTTT	CASSLSGWRTEAFF
TRBV2	TRBJ2-2	.	few	TGTGCCAGCAGCGCAAGGGGCACCGGGGAGCTGTTTTTT	CASSARGTGELFF
TRBV29-1	TRBJ1-4	.	.	TGCAGCGTTGGATGGGGGCAGAATGAAAAACTGTTTTTT	CSVGWGQNEKLFF
TRBV24-1	TRBJ2-2	.	few	TGTGCCACCAGTGATTTACTAGACACCGGGGAGCTGTTTTTT	CATSDLLDTGELFF
TRBV18	TRBJ2-1	.	.	TGTGCCAGCTCTCCTCCGGGCGGCGGGGCCTACAATGAGCAGTTCTTC	CASSPPGGGAYNEQFF
TRBV15	TRBJ2-5	.	.	TGTGCCACCAGCAGAGATGGGACATTTGTCGGGGAGACCCAGTACTTC	CATSRDGTFVGETQYF
TRBV4-2	TRBJ2-7	TRBD2	.	TGTGCCAGCAGCCAAGATCTGCTAGCGGGAGACAGGCGCAAGGACGAGCAGTACTTC	CASSQDLLAGDRRKDEQYF
TRBV6-6	TRBJ1-6	TRBD1	.	TGTGCCAGCAGTTACTCCAGACAGGGGTCCGCCCTCCTCCACTTT	CASSYSRQGSALLHF
TRBV7-2	TRBJ2-7	.	.	TGTGCCACCCGTACGGGGACCTACGAGCAGTACTTC	CATRTGTYEQYF
TRBV28	TRBJ1-2	.	.	TGTGCCAGCAGTTTAAAGAGGGCAGGCTCTCCTGGCTACACCTTC	CASSLKRAGSPGYTF
TRBV2	TRBJ1-6	.	.	TGTGCCAGCAGCCTTTCTGGGGGGAATAATTCACCCCTCCACTTT	CASSLSGGNNSPLHF
TRBV7-2	TRBJ2-1	TRBD2	few	TGTGCTGGCGGGAGTTTCAATGAGCAGTTCTTC	CAGGSFNEQFF
TRBV2	TRBJ2-1	TRBD2	.	TGTGCCAGCAGTTCTAGCGGGAGTGGGTACAATGAGCAGTTCTTC	CASSSSGSGYNEQFF
TRBV27	TRBJ2-2	.	once	TGTGCCAGCAGTCGGTCGAGGGCGACCGGGGAGCTGTTTTTT	CASSRSRATGELFF
TRBV29-1	TRBJ2-7	TRBD2	.	TGCAGCGCCTGTTTCACGGGAGGGCCGAACGAGCAGTACTTC	CSACFTGGPNEQYF
TRBV6-5	TRBJ2-7	.	.	TGTGCCAGCAAGAGGACAGCTTACGAGCAGTACTTC	CASKRTAYEQYF
TRBV29-1	TRBJ1-4	TRBD1	.	TGCAGCGCGACAGGGGTGGCAACTAATGAAAAACTGTTTTTT	CSATGVATNEKLFF
TRBV6-5	TRBJ2-7	.	.	TGTGCCAGCAGACAGGCGAGTACCTACGAGCAGTACTTC	CASRQASTYEQYF
TRBV28	TRBJ1-2	.	.	TGTGCCAGCAGTGTCGCCCGGGGAACTGATGGCTACACCTTC	CASSVARGTDGYTF
TRBV6-1	TRBJ1-5	TRBD1	few	TGTGCCAGCAGTGAAGACAGGGGGCAGCCCCAGCATTTT	CASSEDRGQPQHF
TRBV18	TRBJ2-1	TRBD2	once	TGTGCCAGCTCACCACTAGCGGGCGCTTACAATGAGCAGTTCTTC	CASSPLAGAYNEQFF
TRBV18	TRBJ2-3	.	.	TGTGCCAGCTCACAAGCACTAGCTGCTAGCACAGATACGCAGTATTTT	CASSQALAASTDTQYF
TRBV6-5	TRBJ1-4	.	.	TGTGCCAGCAAGGAATCCCGGCTTGGGAGTGAAAAACTGTTTTTT	CASKESRLGSEKLFF